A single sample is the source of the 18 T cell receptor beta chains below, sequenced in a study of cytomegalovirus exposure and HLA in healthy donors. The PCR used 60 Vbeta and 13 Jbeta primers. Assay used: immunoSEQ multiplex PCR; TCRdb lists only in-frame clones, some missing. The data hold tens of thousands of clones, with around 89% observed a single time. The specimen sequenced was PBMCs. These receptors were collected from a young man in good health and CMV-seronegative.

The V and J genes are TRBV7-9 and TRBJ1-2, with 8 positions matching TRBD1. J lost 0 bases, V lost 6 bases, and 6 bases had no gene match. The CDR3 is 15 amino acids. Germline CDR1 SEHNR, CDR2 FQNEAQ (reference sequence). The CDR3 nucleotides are TGTGCCAGCAGTAACAGACAGGGGACTAACTATGGCTACACCTTC. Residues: CASSNRQGTNYGYTF.

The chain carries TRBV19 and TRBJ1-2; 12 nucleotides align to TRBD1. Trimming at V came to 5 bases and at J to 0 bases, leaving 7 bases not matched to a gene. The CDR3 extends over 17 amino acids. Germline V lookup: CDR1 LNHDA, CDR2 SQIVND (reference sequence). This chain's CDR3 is CASSGRDRGLSNYGYTF. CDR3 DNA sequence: TGTGCCAGTAGTGGCCGGGACAGGGGGCTCTCTAACTATGGCTACACCTTC. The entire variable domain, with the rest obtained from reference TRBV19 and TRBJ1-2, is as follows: DGGITQSPKYLFRKEGQNVTLSCEQNLNHDAMYWYRQDPGQGLRLIYYSQIVNDFQKGDIAEGYSVSREKKESFPLTVTSAQKNPTAFYLCASSGRDRGLSNYGYTFGSGTRLTVV.

CDR3 sequence reads: CASSPGQDLVFHNEQFF. DNA for the CDR3: TGTGCCAGCAGCCCGGGACAGGACTTAGTTTTTCACAATGAGCAGTTCTTC. V gene TRBV11-2 combines with J gene TRBJ2-1; 8 bases are a match to TRBD1. Per the germline V gene, CDR1 is SGHAT and CDR2 is FQNNGV. CDR3 length: 17 amino acids. V trimming: 5 bases; J trimming: 5 bases; junction bases outside the gene matches: 14.

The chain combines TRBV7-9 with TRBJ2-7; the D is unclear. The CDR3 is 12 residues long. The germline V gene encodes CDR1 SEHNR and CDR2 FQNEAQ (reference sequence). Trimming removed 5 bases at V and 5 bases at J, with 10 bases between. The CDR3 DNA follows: TGTGCCAGCAGCCCAAGAGGTCACGAGCAGTACTTC. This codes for CASSPRGHEQYF.

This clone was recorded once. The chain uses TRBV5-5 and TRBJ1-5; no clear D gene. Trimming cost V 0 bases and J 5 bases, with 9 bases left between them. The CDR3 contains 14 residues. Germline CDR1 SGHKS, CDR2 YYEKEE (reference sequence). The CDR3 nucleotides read TGTGCCAGCAGCTTGGGGGGAGGCGATCAGCCCCAGCATTTT. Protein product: CASSLGGGDQPQHF.

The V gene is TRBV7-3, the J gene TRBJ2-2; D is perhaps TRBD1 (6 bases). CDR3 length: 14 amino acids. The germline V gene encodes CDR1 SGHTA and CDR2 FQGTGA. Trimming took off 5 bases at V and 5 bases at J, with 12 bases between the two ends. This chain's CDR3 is CASSQGQSTGELFF. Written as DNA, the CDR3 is TGTGCCAGCAGCCAGGGACAATCGACCGGGGAGCTGTTTTTT.

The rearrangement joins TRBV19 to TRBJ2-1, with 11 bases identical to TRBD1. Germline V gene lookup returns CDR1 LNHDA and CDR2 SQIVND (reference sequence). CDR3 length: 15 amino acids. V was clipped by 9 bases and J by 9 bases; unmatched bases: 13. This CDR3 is CASRPGQGATGEQFF. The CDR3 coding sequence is TGTGCCAGCCGACCAGGACAGGGGGCAACAGGTGAGCAGTTCTTC.

The DNA of the CDR3 is TGTGCCAGCAGCCAACCTTTGGGACTAGCGGGGAGCCTGGCCGATTTCACAGATACGCAGTATTTT. Residues: CASSQPLGLAGSLADFTDTQYF. The chain joins TRBV4-2 to TRBJ2-3; 13 nucleotides line up with TRBD2. In germline, CDR1 is LGHNA, CDR2 YNFKEQ. This CDR3 is built from 22 residues. J was trimmed by 2 bases and V by 2 bases; bases with no gene match: 19.

CDR3 loop: CASRNTGIMNTEAFF. CDR3 in DNA: TGTGCCAGCAGGAATACCGGGATAATGAACACTGAAGCTTTCTTT. The chain is built from TRBV5-4 and TRBJ1-1; D remains unclear. Germline CDR1 SGHNT, CDR2 YYREEE (reference sequence). The CDR3 consists of 15 residues. V dropped 5 bases and J dropped 0 bases, with 14 bases sitting between them.

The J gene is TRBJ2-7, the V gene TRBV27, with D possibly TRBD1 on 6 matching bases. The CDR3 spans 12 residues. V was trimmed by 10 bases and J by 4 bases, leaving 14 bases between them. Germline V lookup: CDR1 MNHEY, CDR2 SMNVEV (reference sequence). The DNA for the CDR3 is TGTGCCACCCCGACAGGTTCATACGAGCAGTACTTC. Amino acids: CATPTGSYEQYF.

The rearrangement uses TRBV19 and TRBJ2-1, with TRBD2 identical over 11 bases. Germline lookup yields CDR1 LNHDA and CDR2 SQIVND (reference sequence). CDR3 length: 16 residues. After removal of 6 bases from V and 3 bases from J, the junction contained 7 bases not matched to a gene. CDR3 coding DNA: TGTGCCAGTAGCACAATCGGGACTAGCGGCTACAATGAGCAGTTCTTC. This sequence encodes CASSTIGTSGYNEQFF.

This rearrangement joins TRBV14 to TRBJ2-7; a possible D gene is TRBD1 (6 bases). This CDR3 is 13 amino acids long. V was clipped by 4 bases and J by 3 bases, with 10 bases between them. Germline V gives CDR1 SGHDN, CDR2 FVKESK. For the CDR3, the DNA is TGTGCCAGCAGCCGCGGACAGATCTACGAGCAGTACTTC. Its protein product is CASSRGQIYEQYF.

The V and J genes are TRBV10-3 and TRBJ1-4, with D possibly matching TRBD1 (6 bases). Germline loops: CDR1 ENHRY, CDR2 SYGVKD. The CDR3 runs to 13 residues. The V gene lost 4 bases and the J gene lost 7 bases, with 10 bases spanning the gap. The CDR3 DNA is TGTGCCATCAGTGGGACAGAGAGTGAAAAACTGTTTTTT. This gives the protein CAISGTESEKLFF.

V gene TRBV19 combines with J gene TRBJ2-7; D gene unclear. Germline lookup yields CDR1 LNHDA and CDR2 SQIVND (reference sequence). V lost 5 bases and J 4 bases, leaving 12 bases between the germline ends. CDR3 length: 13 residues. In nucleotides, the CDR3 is TGTGCCAGTAGTGGGTACTACGGTTACGAGCAGTACTTC. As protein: CASSGYYGYEQYF.

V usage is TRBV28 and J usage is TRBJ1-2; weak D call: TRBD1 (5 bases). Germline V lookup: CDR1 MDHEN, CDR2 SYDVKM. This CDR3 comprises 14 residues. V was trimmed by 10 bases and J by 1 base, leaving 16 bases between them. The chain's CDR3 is CATTGWGVNYGYTF. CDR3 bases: TGTGCCACCACCGGGTGGGGGGTTAACTATGGCTACACCTTC.

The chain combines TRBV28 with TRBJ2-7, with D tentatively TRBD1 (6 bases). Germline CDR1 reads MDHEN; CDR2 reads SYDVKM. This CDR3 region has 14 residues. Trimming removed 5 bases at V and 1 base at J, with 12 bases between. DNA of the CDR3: TGTGCCAGCAGTCCAGGGGTGCTGTCCTACGAGCAGTACTTC. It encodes CASSPGVLSYEQYF.

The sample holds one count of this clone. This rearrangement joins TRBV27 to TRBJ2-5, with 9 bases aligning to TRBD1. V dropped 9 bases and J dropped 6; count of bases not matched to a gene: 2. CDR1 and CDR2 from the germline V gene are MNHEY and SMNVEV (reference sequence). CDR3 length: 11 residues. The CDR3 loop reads CARDRGKTQYF. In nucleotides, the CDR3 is TGTGCCAGGGACAGGGGCAAGACCCAGTACTTC.

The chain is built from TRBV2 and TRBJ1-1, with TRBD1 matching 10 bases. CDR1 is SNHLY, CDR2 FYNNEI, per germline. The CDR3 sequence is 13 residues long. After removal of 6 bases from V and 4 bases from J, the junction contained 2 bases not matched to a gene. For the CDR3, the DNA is TGTGCCAGCAGCGGGGACAGGGGCACTGAAGCTTTCTTT. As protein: CASSGDRGTEAFF.